This T cell receptor (beta chain) emerged from a study of tumor-infiltrating lymphocytes in localized non-small cell lung cancer. Trimming removed 7 bases at V and 0 bases at J, with 12 bases between. This CDR3 is 14 amino acids long. Germline V gene sequence: CDR1 SQVTM, CDR2 ANQGSEA. TCRdb's copy holds only in-frame clones and misses some; the assay was immunoSEQ multiplex PCR. The sample yields 9,500 to 15,000 clones, approximately 80% seen once. The clonotype was recovered from a human donor with non-small cell lung cancer. The rearrangement links TRBV29-1 to TRBJ1-4; D gene ambiguous. Sequenced input: lung tumor tissue. CDR3 sequence reads: CSAAPRATNEKLFF. The CDR3, as DNA: TGCAGCGCAGCCCCCCGGGCAACTAATGAAAAACTGTTTTTT.